This T cell receptor beta chain is drawn from a study of shared T cell receptors in the human thymus. This clone was recorded a few times. Trimming removed 3 bases from V and 0 bases from J, with 11 bases in between. This CDR3 has 15 amino acids. From germline, CDR1 is SGHNT and CDR2 YYREEE (reference sequence). Method: immunoSEQ multiplex PCR; TCRdb's copy keeps in-frame clones and lacks some. Among 600,000 or so clones listed, around 87% were seen once. These data were also reused for a study on human thymus T cells. This second report adds: Corrective surgery for congenital heart defects was being performed on the healthy Finnish infants who served as donors. Resections were taken during corrective heart surgery, and the thymus tissue came from these. V and J gene usage appeared biased in thymic and blood repertoires. Reports from related research described highly overlapping thymic repertoires among unrelated individuals.

The J gene is TRBJ2-3, the V gene TRBV5-4, with a tentative D call TRBD2 (6 bases). The receptor comes from a boy under three years old with a congenital heart defect. Material for sequencing was thymocytes. As DNA, the CDR3 is TGTGCCAGCAGCTCCTCTAGCGAGAGCACAGATACGCAGTATTTT. Translating gives CASSSSSESTDTQYF.